A single sample is the source of the 12 T cell receptor beta chains below, sequenced in a study of blood T cell repertoires in COVID-19. Measured with immunoSEQ multiplex PCR; TCRdb has only the in-frame clones, and not every one. The sample yields 150,000 to 200,000 clones, 85% to 90% seen once. The material sequenced was peripheral blood. The source is a woman aged 70 to 79 with acute or convalescent COVID-19.

The V and J genes are TRBV6-1 and TRBJ2-3, with 12 bases lining up with TRBD2. The CDR3 length is 15 residues. Germline trimming cut 7 bases from V and 0 bases from J; bases unmatched to any gene: 2. Germline V gives CDR1 MNHNS, CDR2 SASEGT. CDR3 sequence: CASTGTSGSTDTQYF. The CDR3 coding sequence is TGTGCCAGCACGGGGACTAGCGGGAGCACAGATACGCAGTATTTT.

CDR3 sequence reads: CASSPPGHELYGYTF. The CDR3 bases are TGTGCCAGCTCACCCCCGGGACACGAACTCTATGGCTACACCTTC. The J gene is TRBJ1-2, the V gene TRBV18; weak D call: TRBD1 (6 bases). This CDR3 is built from 15 residues. V shed 3 bases and J shed 4 bases, with 15 bases lying between them. Per germline, CDR1 KGHSH and CDR2 LQKENI.

The chain links TRBV5-1 to TRBJ1-4; tentative D call: TRBD1 (5 bases). CDR3 length: 14 amino acids. CDR1 is SGHRS, CDR2 YFSETQ, per germline. Trimming pared 2 bases from V and 2 bases from J, leaving 7 bases between. The CDR3 DNA reads TGCGCCAGCAGCTTTTCAGGGACTAATGAAAAACTGTTTTTT. Amino acids: CASSFSGTNEKLFF.

The chain carries TRBV7-2 and TRBJ1-1; 12 bases align to TRBD1. The CDR3 runs to 17 residues. Germline loops: CDR1 SGHTA, CDR2 FQGNSA. The junction had 11 bases not matched to a gene; V was cut back by 5 bases and J by 4 bases. In DNA form, the CDR3 reads TGTGCCAGCAGCAAATTTGCTCCGGGACAGGGGGCCACTGAAGCTTTCTTT. Its translation is CASSKFAPGQGATEAFF.

In its sample, this clone was seen a few times. The rearrangement joins TRBV19 to TRBJ2-1; TRBD1 matches at 8 bases. The CDR3 is 13 residues long. V shed 7 bases and J 5 bases; nucleotides not matched to a gene: 4. Looked up from germline, CDR1 is LNHDA and CDR2 is SQIVND (reference sequence). CDR3 sequence (DNA): TGTGCCAGTAAGGTCAGGGGGCACAATGAGCAGTTCTTC. It specifies CASKVRGHNEQFF.

This sequence joins TRBV6-5 and TRBJ2-7, with 8 positions matching TRBD2. Unmatched junction bases numbered 6, after V lost 5 bases and J lost 0 bases. CDR3 length: 15 amino acids. CDR1 is MNHEY and CDR2 is SVGAGI in the germline V gene. The CDR3 DNA follows: TGTGCCAGCAGTCACACTAGCGGTAGCTCCTACGAGCAGTACTTC. Encoded protein: CASSHTSGSSYEQYF.

In this sample, this clone turned up a few times. This chain connects TRBV7-2 to TRBJ1-3, with D possibly being TRBD1 (6 bases). Trimming shortened V by 2 bases and J by 6 bases, and 8 bases separated the two germline ends. The CDR3 is 13 residues long. The V gene's germline CDR1 is SGHTA and CDR2 FQGNSA. The CDR3 DNA is TGTGCCAGCAGCTTACAGGGGTCAAACACCATATATTTT. This encodes CASSLQGSNTIYF.

The chain links TRBV5-6 to TRBJ1-2, with D uncertain. The CDR3 is 14 residues long. Germline V gene sequence: CDR1 SGHDT, CDR2 YYEEEE. The ends were cut back, 0 bases at V and 8 bases at J, with 14 bases in the middle. The CDR3 DNA follows: TGTGCCAGCAGCTTGGGGCAGGCGATGAGAGGCTACACCTTC. Translation gives CASSLGQAMRGYTF.

The genes are TRBV5-1 and TRBJ2-7; the match to TRBD2 covers 12 bases. Germline values: CDR1 SGHRS, CDR2 YFSETQ. J gave up 0 bases and V 4 bases, and 14 bases lay outside the gene matches. The CDR3 spans 19 residues. CDR3 amino acids: CASSDPSGTSGPSSYEQYF. CDR3 nucleotide sequence: TGCGCCAGCAGCGATCCTTCCGGGACTAGCGGGCCGAGCTCCTACGAGCAGTACTTC. The complete variable domain, with remaining parts taken from reference TRBV5-1 and TRBJ2-7, reads KAGVTQTPRYLIKTRGQQVTLSCSPISGHRSVSWYQQTPGQGLQFLFEYFSETQRNKGNFPGRFSGRQFSNSRSEMNVSTLELGDSALYLCASSDPSGTSGPSSYEQYFGPGTRLTVT.

J is TRBJ2-2 and V is TRBV6-2 or TRBV6-3; weak D call: TRBD2 (5 bases). V lost 2 bases and J lost 0, with 19 bases in between. Germline V gives CDR1 MNHEY, CDR2 SVGEGT. The CDR3 is made up of 19 amino acids. DNA for the CDR3: TGTGCCAGCAGTTACCATTTAGGACTCTCTAAACCGAACACCGGGGAGCTGTTTTTT. Its translation: CASSYHLGLSKPNTGELFF.

This rearrangement joins TRBV9 to TRBJ1-5, with a tentative D call TRBD1 (5 bases). V was shortened by 4 bases and J by 3 bases, with 14 bases between the two germline ends. CDR3 length: 15 residues. Germline V CDR1 and CDR2: SGDLS, YYNGEE. The CDR3 nucleotides read TGTGCCAGCAGCCCCTCGGGGGTAACCAATCAGCCCCAGCATTTT. Translated, it gives CASSPSGVTNQPQHF.

V usage is TRBV28 and J usage is TRBJ1-2; 9 bases are a match to TRBD1. Germline V CDR1 and CDR2: MDHEN, SYDVKM. The CDR3 contains 13 residues. After removal of 6 bases from V and 6 bases from J, the junction contained 5 bases not matched to a gene. The CDR3 here is CASRGTGSNGYTF. The CDR3 region has the DNA TGTGCCAGCAGAGGGACAGGGAGTAATGGCTACACCTTC.